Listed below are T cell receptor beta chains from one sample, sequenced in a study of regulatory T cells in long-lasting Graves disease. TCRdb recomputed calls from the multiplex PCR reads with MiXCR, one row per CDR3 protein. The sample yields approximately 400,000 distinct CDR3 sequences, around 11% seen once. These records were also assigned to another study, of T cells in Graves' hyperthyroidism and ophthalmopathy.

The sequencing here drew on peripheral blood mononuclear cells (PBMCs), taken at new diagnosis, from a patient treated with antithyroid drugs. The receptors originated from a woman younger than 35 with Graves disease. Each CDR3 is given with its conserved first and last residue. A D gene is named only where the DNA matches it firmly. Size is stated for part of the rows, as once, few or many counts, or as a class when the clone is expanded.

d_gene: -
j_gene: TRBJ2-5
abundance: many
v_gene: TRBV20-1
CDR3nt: TGCAGTGCTAGAGGTTTCGGACCGCAAGAGACCCAGTACTTC
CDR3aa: CSARGFGPQETQYF

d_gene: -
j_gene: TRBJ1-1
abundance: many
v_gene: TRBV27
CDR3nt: TGTGCCAGCAGTTTTCGCAGATTAATCCCAACGAGAGGTACTGAAGCTTTCTTT
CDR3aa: CASSFRRLIPTRGTEAFF

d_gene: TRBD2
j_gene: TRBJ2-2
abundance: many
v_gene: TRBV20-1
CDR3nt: TGCAGTGCTAGAGATTGGCTAGCGGGGGGGGCCGGGGAGCTGTTTTTT
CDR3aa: CSARDWLAGGAGELFF

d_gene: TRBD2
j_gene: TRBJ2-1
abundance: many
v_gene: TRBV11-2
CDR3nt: TGTGCCAGCAGCTCACTAGCGGGCCGGGGTGAGCAGTTCTTC
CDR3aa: CASSSLAGRGEQFF

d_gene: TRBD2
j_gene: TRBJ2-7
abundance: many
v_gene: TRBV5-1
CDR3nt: TGTGCCAGCAGCTCGACGACTAGCCTAATCCCAAACGAGCAGTACTTC
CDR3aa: CASSSTTSLIPNEQYF

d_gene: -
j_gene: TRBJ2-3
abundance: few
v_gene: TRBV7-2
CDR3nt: TGTGCCAGCAGCTTAGATCACGCGCCAACGCAGTATTTT
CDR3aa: CASSLDHAPTQYF

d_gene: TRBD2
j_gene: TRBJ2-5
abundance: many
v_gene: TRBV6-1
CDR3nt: TGTGCCAGCAGTCCGCTGACTAGCGGAATTCAAGAGACCCAGTACTTC
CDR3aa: CASSPLTSGIQETQYF

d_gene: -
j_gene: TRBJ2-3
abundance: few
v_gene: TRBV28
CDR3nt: TGTGCCAGCAGTTTAATGAGTCCCACAGATACGCAGTATTTT
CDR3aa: CASSLMSPTDTQYF

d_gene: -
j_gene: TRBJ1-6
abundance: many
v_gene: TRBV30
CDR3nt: TGTGCCTGGAGCAGGGGAACAAGTTCACCCCTCCACTTT
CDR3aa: CAWSRGTSSPLHF

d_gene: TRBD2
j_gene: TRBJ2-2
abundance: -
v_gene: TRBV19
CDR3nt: TGTGCCAGTAGTACCGTAGCGGGGGGGACCGGGGAGCTGTTTTTT
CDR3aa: CASSTVAGGTGELFF

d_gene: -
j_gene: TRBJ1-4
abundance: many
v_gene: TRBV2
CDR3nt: TGTGCCAGCAGTGCTGGGCCCCGGGGAACTAATGAAAAACTGTTTTTT
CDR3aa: CASSAGPRGTNEKLFF

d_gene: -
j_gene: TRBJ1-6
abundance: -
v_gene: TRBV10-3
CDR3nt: TGTGCCATCAGTAGGGGGACCTATAATTCACCCCTCCACTTT
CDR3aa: CAISRGTYNSPLHF

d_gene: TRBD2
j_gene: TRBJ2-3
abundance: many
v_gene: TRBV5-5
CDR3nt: TGTGCCAGCAGGTCGGGACTAGCGACAGATACGCAGTATTTT
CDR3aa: CASRSGLATDTQYF

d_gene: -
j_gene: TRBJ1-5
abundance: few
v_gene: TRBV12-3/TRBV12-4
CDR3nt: TGTGCCAGCAGTTTATCAAAGGGGACTAGCGTGGTTCAGCCCCAGCATTTT
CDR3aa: CASSLSKGTSVVQPQHF

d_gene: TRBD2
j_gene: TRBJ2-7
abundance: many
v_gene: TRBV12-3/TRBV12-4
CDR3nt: TGTGCCACTGGACTAGCGGGAGGGGAGTACTTC
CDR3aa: CATGLAGGEYF

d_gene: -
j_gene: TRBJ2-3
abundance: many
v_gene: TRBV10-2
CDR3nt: TGCGCCAGCAGAACACCGGGGGAAGATACGCAGTATTTT
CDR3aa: CASRTPGEDTQYF

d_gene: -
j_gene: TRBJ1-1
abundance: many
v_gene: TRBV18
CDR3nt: TGTGCCAGCTCGGCGGCTTGGGGCGGGAACACTGAAGCTTTCTTT
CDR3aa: CASSAAWGGNTEAFF

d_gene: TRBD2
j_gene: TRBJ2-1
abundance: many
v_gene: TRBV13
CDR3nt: TGTGCCAGCAGACCACGGACTAGCGGGAGCACAGTCTACAATGAGCAGTTCTTC
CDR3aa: CASRPRTSGSTVYNEQFF

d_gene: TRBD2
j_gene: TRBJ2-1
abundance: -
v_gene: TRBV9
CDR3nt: TGTGCCAGCAGCGCACGGACTAGCGGGAGCTCCTACAATGAGCAGTTCTTC
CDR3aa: CASSARTSGSSYNEQFF

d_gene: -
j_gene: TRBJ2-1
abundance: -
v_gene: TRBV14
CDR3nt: TGTGCCAGCAGCCAAGTCACAAATGAGCAGTTCTTC
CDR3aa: CASSQVTNEQFF

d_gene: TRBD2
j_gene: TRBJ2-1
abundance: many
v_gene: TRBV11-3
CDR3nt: TGTGCCAGCAGCTCTACCCCTAGCGGGAATGGTGAGCAGTTCTTC
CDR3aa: CASSSTPSGNGEQFF

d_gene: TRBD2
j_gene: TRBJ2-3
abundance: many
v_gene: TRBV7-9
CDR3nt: TGTGCCAGCAGCTTACCGCGACTAGCGGGAGGGCCGAGCACAGATACGCAGTATTTT
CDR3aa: CASSLPRLAGGPSTDTQYF

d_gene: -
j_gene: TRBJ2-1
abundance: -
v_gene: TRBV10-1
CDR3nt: TGCGCCACCGCGACTCTTCGGACGCAGGGGGGGCAGTTCTTC
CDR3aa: CATATLRTQGGQFF

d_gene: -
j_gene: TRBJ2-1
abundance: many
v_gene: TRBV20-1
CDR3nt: TGCAGTGCTAGGAGTCTTGGGGGGATCTCCTACAATGAGCAGTTCTTC
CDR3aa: CSARSLGGISYNEQFF

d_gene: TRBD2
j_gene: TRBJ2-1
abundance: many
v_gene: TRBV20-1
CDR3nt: TGCAGTGCTAGAGATCCTTTAGCGGGCCACAATGAGCAGTTCTTC
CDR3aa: CSARDPLAGHNEQFF

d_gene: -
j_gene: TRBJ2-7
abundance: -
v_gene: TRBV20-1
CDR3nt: TGCAGTGCTAGATCTAGCGAGGTCTCCTACGAGCAGTACTTC
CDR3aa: CSARSSEVSYEQYF

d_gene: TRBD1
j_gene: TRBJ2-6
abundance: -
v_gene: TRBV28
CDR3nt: TGTGCCAGCAGTTTACTTGGACAGGGGGATGCTGGGGCCAACGTCCTGACTTTC
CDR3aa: CASSLLGQGDAGANVLTF

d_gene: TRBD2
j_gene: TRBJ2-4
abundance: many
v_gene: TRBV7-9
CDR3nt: TGTGCCAGCAGCTTAACGGGACTAGCGGGAGACGGAGAAGCCAAAAACATTCAGTACTTC
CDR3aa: CASSLTGLAGDGEAKNIQYF

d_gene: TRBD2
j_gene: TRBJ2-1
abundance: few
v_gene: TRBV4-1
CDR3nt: TGCGCCAGCAGCCAGGGACTAGACTATGAGCAGTTCTTC
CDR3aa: CASSQGLDYEQFF

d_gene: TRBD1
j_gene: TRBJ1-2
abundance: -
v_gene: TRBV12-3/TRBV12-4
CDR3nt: TGTGCCAGCAGTTCTCCGACAGGGCGGAATGGCTACACCTTC
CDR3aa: CASSSPTGRNGYTF

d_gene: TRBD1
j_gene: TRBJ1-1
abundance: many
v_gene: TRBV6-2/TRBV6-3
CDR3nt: TGTGCCAGCAGTGGTCCCCTCCAGGGGGGAAGTGAAGCTTTCTTT
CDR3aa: CASSGPLQGGSEAFF

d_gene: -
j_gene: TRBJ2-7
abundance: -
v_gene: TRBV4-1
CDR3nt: TGCGCCAGCAGCCAGAGCAGGGGGGTTATCTACGAGCAGTACTTC
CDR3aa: CASSQSRGVIYEQYF

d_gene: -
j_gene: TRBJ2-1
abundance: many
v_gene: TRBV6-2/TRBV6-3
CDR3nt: TGTGCCAGCAGGACCCCCGGACTACCCTACAATGAGCAGTTCTTC
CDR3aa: CASRTPGLPYNEQFF

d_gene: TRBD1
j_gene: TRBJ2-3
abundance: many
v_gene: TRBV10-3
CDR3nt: TGTGCCATCAGTGAGTCCGGAGCACAGGGGAGAAGAGCAGATACGCAGTATTTT
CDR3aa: CAISESGAQGRRADTQYF

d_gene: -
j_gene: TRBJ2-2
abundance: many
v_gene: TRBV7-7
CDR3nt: TGTGCTAGCAGCCAGGAGGCCCACGGGGAGCTGTTTTTT
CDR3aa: CASSQEAHGELFF

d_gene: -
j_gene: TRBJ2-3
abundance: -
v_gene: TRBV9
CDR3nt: TGTGCCAGCAATCGGGGGTGCCTCACAGATACGCAGTATTTT
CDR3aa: CASNRGCLTDTQYF

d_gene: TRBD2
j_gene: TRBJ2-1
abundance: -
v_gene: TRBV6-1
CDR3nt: TGTGCCAGCAGCAACGAAGGGATGGCGGGAGCCTCCTACAATGAGCAGTTCTTC
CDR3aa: CASSNEGMAGASYNEQFF

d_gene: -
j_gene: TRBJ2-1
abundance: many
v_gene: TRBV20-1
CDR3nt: TGCAGTGCTAGACCCCTGGGGGATACCGGGAGCCTGAATGAGCAGTTCTTC
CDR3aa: CSARPLGDTGSLNEQFF

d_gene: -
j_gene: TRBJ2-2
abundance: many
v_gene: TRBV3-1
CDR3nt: TGTGCCAGCAGCCAAGAAACGGGAGTCGCCACCGGGGAGCTGTTTTTT
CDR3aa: CASSQETGVATGELFF

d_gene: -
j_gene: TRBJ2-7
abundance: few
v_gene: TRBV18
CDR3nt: TGTGCCAGCTCACCGGGTACAGGGAGGGTTCAAGCCTACGAGCAGTACTTC
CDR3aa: CASSPGTGRVQAYEQYF

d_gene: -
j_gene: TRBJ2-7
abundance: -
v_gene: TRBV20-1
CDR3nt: TGCAGTGCTAGAGGGGGCGCGGACGAGCAGTACTTC
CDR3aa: CSARGGADEQYF

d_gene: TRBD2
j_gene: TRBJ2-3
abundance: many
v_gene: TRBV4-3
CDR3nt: TGCGCCAGCAGCCTCAGTCCTACTAGCGGAGGGGAAACAGATACGCAGTATTTT
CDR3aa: CASSLSPTSGGETDTQYF